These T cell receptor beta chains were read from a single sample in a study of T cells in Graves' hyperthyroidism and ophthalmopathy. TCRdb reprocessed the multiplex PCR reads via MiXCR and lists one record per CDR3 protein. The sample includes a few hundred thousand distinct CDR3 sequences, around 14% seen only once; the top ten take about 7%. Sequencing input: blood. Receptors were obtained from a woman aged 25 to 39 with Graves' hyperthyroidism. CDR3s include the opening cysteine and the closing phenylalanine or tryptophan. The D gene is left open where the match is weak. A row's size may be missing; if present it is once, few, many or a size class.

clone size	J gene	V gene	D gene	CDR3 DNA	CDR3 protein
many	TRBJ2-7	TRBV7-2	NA	TGTGCCAGCAGCTTATTCTTGGGGCCCTACGAGCAGTACTTC	CASSLFLGPYEQYF
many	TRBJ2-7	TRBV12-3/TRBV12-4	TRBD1	TGTGCCAGCAGCTTCCGACAGGGGCAGGGCGAGCAGTACTTC	CASSFRQGQGEQYF
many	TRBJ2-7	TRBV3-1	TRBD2	TGTGCCAGCAGCCAAGTAGGGACTAAACCCTACGAGCAGTACTTC	CASSQVGTKPYEQYF
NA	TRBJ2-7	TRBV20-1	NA	TGCAGTGCCTCCCAGGGGCAGGTGCAGTACTTC	CSASQGQVQYF
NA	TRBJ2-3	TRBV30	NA	TGTGCCTGGGACCCCGACAGGGATACGCAGTATTTT	CAWDPDRDTQYF
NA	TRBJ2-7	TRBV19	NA	TGTGCCAGCACGTTGGGACCTGCCTACGAGCAGTACTTC	CASTLGPAYEQYF
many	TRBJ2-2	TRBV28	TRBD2	TGTGCCAGCAGTTTCCCCGGGACTAGCGGGAGTATACTCAACACCGGGGAGCTGTTTTTT	CASSFPGTSGSILNTGELFF
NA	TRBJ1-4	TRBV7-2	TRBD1	TGTGCCAGCAGCTTAGCGATGACAGGGAGGGAAAAACTGTTTTTT	CASSLAMTGREKLFF
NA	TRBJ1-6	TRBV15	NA	TGTGCCGCCAGCCCAGGTTCCGTCGAGGGTTCACCCCTCCACTTT	CAASPGSVEGSPLHF
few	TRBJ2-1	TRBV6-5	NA	TGTGCCAGCAGTTACGTTGTGTCGGGAACCTACAATGAGCAGTTCTTC	CASSYVVSGTYNEQFF
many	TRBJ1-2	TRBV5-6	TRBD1	TGTGCCAGCAGGACGACAGGGGTACTTCGGGCTAACTATGGCTACACCTTC	CASRTTGVLRANYGYTF
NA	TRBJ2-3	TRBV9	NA	TGTGCCAGCGGCGGGGGGACAGGGTTTAGCACAGATACGCAGTATTTT	CASGGGTGFSTDTQYF
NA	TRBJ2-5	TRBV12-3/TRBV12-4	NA	TGTGCCAGCAGTTTAGCTGGCGCCCAAGAGACCCAGTACTTC	CASSLAGAQETQYF
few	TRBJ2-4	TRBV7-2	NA	TGTGCCAGCAGCTCCGTCCAGACGGCCAAAAACATTCAGTACTTC	CASSSVQTAKNIQYF
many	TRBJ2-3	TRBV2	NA	TGTGCCAGCAGTGAAGCGCGTGGGACACGCACAGATACGCAGTATTTT	CASSEARGTRTDTQYF
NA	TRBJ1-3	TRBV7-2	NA	TGTGCCAGCAGCCTGCAGGGGCAGGGAAACACCATATATTTT	CASSLQGQGNTIYF
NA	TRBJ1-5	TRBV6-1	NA	TGTGCCAGCAGGGAAAATAGCAATCAGCCCCAGCATTTT	CASRENSNQPQHF
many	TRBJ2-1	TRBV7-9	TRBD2	TGTGCCAGCAGCTTAACGGGACTAGTTCCTCAGCAGTTCTTC	CASSLTGLVPQQFF
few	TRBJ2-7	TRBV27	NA	TGTGCCAGCAGTTCCAGTCCCCACGAGCAGTACTTC	CASSSSPHEQYF
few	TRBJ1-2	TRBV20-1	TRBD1	TGCAGTGCTAGCGGGGGACAGATTAACTATGGCTACACCTTC	CSASGGQINYGYTF
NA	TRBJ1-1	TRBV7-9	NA	TGTGCCAGCAGCTTAGAAATTCGCGACACACTATACACTGAAGCTTTCTTT	CASSLEIRDTLYTEAFF
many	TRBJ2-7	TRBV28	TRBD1	TGTGCCAGCAGCCCCGGGGACAGGGCTGGGGACGAGCAGTACTTC	CASSPGDRAGDEQYF
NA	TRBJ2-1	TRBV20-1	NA	TGCAGTGCTTCGGACTGGAATGAGCAGTTCTTC	CSASDWNEQFF
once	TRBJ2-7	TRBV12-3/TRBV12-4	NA	TGTGCCAGCAGTCTCGGTCCTAGCACCGACGAGCAGTACTTC	CASSLGPSTDEQYF
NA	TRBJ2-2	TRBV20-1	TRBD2	TGCAGCGCGGATGCGGGAGAAAACACCGGGGAGCTGTTTTTT	CSADAGENTGELFF
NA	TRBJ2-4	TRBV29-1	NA	TGCAGTGGGGGCGGAAACATTCAGTACTTC	CSGGGNIQYF
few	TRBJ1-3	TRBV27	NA	TGTGCCAGCCGAAGCGGGGGACACTCTGGAAACACCATATATTTT	CASRSGGHSGNTIYF
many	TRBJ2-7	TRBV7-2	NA	TGTGCCAGCAGCAACGTCCCCTACGAGCAGTACTTC	CASSNVPYEQYF
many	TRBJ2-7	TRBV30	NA	TGTGCCTGGAGTGTACGCAGGGACCACGAGCAGTACTTC	CAWSVRRDHEQYF
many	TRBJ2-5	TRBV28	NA	TGTGCCAGCAGTTTTTTAGATACCAAAGAGACCCAGTACTTC	CASSFLDTKETQYF
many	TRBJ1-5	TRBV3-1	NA	TGTGCCAGCAGCCAAGGGTTTAGCCAGCCCCAGCATTTT	CASSQGFSQPQHF
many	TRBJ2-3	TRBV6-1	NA	TGTGCCAGCAGTTCGTTCAGGGTAGGGTCAGATACGCAGTATTTT	CASSSFRVGSDTQYF
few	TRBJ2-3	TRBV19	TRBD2	TGTGCCAGTAGTATAGATATAACTAGCGAACGCACAGATACGCAGTATTTT	CASSIDITSERTDTQYF
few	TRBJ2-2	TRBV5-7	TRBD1	TGTGCCAGCAGCGGTAAAGTGAGGACAGGTTTGTCCGGGGAGCTGTTTTTT	CASSGKVRTGLSGELFF
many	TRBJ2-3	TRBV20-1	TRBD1	TGCAGTGGCGGACAGGGTCGTACAGATACGCAGTATTTT	CSGGQGRTDTQYF
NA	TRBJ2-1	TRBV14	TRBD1	TGTGCCAGCAGCCAAGGGGGGACAGGGTACAATGAGCAGTTCTTC	CASSQGGTGYNEQFF
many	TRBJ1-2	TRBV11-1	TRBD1	TGTGCCAGCAGCCCCTCCCTACCAGGGGGCGAAGCCAACGGCTACACCTTC	CASSPSLPGGEANGYTF
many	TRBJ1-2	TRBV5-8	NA	TGTGCCAGCAGCTACGATACAGGGTCAGGTGGCTACACCTTC	CASSYDTGSGGYTF
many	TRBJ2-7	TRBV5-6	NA	TGTGCCAGCAGCTTCTCAACCTACGAGCAGTACTTC	CASSFSTYEQYF
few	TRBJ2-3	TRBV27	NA	TGTGCCGGCAGTTTCGAAAGGGCGGATACGCAGTATTTT	CAGSFERADTQYF
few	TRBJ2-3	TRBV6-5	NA	TGTGCCAGCAGTTACACCCGACAGGCCTCTAGCACGGATACGCAGTATTTT	CASSYTRQASSTDTQYF
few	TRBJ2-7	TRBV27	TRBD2	TGTGCCAGCAGTCCTTTGGGGACTATGGGGGAGCAGTACTTC	CASSPLGTMGEQYF
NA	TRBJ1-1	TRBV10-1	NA	TGCGCCAACCCGACACCCCTCACTGAAGCTTTCTTT	CANPTPLTEAFF
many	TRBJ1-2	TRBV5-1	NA	TGCGCCAGCAGGGCCGGGACCGAGAACTATGGCTACACCTTC	CASRAGTENYGYTF
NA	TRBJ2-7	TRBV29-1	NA	TGCAGCGTTGATACAGGGAACTCCTACGAGCAGTACTTC	CSVDTGNSYEQYF
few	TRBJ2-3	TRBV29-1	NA	TGCAGCGTTGCTAGGGGAGATACGCAGTATTTT	CSVARGDTQYF
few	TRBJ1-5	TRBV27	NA	TGTGCCAGCAGTTTATCGAGGGCCGGACAGCCCCAGCATTTT	CASSLSRAGQPQHF
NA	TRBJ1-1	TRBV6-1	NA	TGTGCCAGCAAAATCCCTGGTTTCGAAGCTTTCTTT	CASKIPGFEAFF
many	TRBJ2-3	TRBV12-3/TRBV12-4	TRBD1	TGTGCCAGCAGTCCAAGGACAGGGGCCCCCCCAGATACGCAGTATTTT	CASSPRTGAPPDTQYF
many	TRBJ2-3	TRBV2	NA	TGTGCCAGCACTCTAGACTACACAGATACGCAGTATTTT	CASTLDYTDTQYF
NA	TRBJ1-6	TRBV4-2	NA	TGTGCCAGCAGCCAAGGACCCGATGGAACCTATAATTCACCCCTCCACTTT	CASSQGPDGTYNSPLHF
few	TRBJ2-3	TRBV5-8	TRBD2	TGTGCCAGCAGCTTACCTAGCGGGAGGGCCGCAGATACGCAGTATTTT	CASSLPSGRAADTQYF
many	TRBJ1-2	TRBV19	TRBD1	TGTGCCAGTAGCCCCGAGACAGGGCGCCCTAACTATGGCTACACCTTC	CASSPETGRPNYGYTF
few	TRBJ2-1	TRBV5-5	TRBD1	TGTGCCAGCAGCCCCAAACCGGGACAGGGGGTTGAGCAGTTCTTC	CASSPKPGQGVEQFF